The T cell receptor (beta chain) under discussion was sequenced for a study of blood T cell repertoires in COVID-19. Study details: Sources were T cells, B-cell-depleted T cells, or PBMCs; the material itself was cDNA or gDNA.

Adults between roughly 18 and 95 years of age took part from about two dozen US areas. Cohorts were based on clinical histories the participants reported. TCRdb's table, derived via immunoSEQ multiplex PCR, lists solely in-frame clones and lacks some. The sample has more than 200,000 clones; 75% to 90% are singletons. Sample: PBMCs or T cells enriched from blood (not recorded which). The sequence was collected from a young woman who had recovered from COVID-19.

CDR3 sequence reads: CASSLRTGGPTGELFF. The DNA for the CDR3 is TGTGCCAGCAGCTTAAGAACCGGAGGGCCTACCGGGGAGCTGTTTTTT. The chain employs TRBV7-2 and TRBJ2-2, with a weak D call TRBD2 (6 bases). The CDR3 loop spans 16 amino acids. The germline gives CDR1 SGHTA, CDR2 FQGNSA. Trimming shortened V by 2 bases and J by 5 bases, and 15 bases separated the two germline ends.